A single TCR beta chain is shown here with its context. The antigen is unknown. MiXCR, applied by TCRdb to the reads, yields one record per CDR3 protein. The table has about 890,000 distinct CDR3 sequences, approximately 32% seen once; the top ten hold 13%. This sample was taken from a study of T cell repertoires in cytomegalovirus infection. About the study: Newly reported HLA-C-restricted and thoroughly characterized HLA-B-restricted CMV epitopes were employed.

V was shortened by 0 bases and J by 5 bases, with 11 bases between the two germline ends. This CDR3 is built from 14 residues. This TCR was recovered from a human donor in good health (CMV status not recorded). Some clones in this sample may be carry-over from other donors' samples. This chain links TRBV23-1 with TRBJ2-7; the D gene is possibly TRBD1 (7 bases). TRBV23-1 carries the ORF label, with uncertain function. Source: cultured CD8+ T cells from PBMCs, taken from culture after CMV antigen stimulation. CDR3 loop: CASSQSTRGDEQYF. In nucleotides, the CDR3 is TGCGCCAGCAGTCAATCGACCAGGGGGGACGAGCAGTACTTC.